This TCR beta chain was sequenced during a study of long-term antiretroviral therapy in people with HIV (dated by TCRdb to 2021 to 2024). Concerning the study at large: The earliest samples were collected roughly a decade before the 2015 WHO recommendation for immediate ART, at a time when ART was usually postponed until CD4 counts fell. From some 30 adults with confirmed HIV infection, the cohort provided 150 to 200 cryopreserved PBMC samples, gathered serially across a mean of approximately six years (range 1-12). Whether ART initiation and durable HIV suppression were associated with changes in peripheral blood TRB repertoire composition and diversity was tested in a retrospective serial study. Test extractions of a monoclonal T-cell line alongside a few dozen polyclonal samples showed no cross-contamination during QIAcube processing. About 35% of the 30 participants with HIV were female. Study-wide findings and limitations: Expanded TRB clones identified before ART initiation dominated the repertoire across all time points, though the dominance fluctuated and decreased in many PLHIV after ART. CDR3 length ranges in HIV repertoires were narrower than in controls, and network structure suggested an antigen-experienced repertoire with only a slight naive shift after ART. Because cell numbers in pre-ART samples were limited, unsorted PBMC were profiled instead of sorted CD4+ and CD8+ T cells. Because PBMC availability was limited, only the TCR beta chain was sequenced, with no alpha chain pairing. Starting ART was linked to a significant rise in TRB diversity, yet even with long-term ART the diversity remained significantly lower than in transplant donor controls. Inferences about post-ART repertoire changes are limited because no data were available on ART adherence, viral resistance or therapy changes. Samples dated from the mid-2000s to the late 2010s, and the ART regimens used may be less effective than current ones.

To be included, a participant needed at least one PBMC sample from before ART initiation plus at least two post-ART samples. Treatment was received in the United States of America by all participants with HIV. Before DNA extraction, cryopreserved samples of roughly 1-10 million PBMC were thawed and washed. At the time of the earliest PBMC sample, participants with HIV were aged between roughly 20 and 60 years. Per participant, PBMC samples came from 1-4 timepoints prior to ART initiation and 2-8 timepoints following ART initiation, for a median of 7 samples. For every participant, serial HIV viral load, CD4+ T-cell count, ART history and demographic data were obtained. A Qiagen kit on a QIAcube was used to extract genomic DNA from unsorted PBMC, with samples processed in batches of 12. Remarks on this clone: Its recognized antigen is unknown. Base-call qualities are not available, and no considerably larger clone is one nucleotide away.

The immunoSEQ hsTCRB v3.0 assay was used at survey level resolution to sequence the TRB variable region. A depth of about 35,000-50,000 T-cell genomes per sample was targeted for TRB sequencing. TRB libraries were pooled and sequenced on an Illumina MiSeq using a v3 150-cycle kit. Per the authors' processing: Repertoire analysis was performed in R inside a reproducible Nextflow workflow that covered QC, data transformation and analysis. LymphoSeq2, an R package for exploring AIRR-Seq data, was used to implement custom analyses. A handful of samples that produced fewer than 5000 total TRB sequences were removed, so approximately 170 HIV repertoires were analyzed. Of the roughly 180 retained HIV repertoires, 55 to 60 were collected before and about 130 after ART initiation. Each repertoire was downsampled to 5000 TRB nucleotide sequences, and summary statistics were averaged across 100 downsampling iterations. The analysis kept only TRB sequences whose CDR3 regions were at least seven amino acids long. Diversity was measured with a Shannon entropy-derived clonality score and the Gini coefficient. In the repertoire networks, any two of the top 5000 CDR3 amino acid sequences were linked whenever the two sequences differed by an edit distance of one. Antigen specificity groups and MHC restriction were predicted for TRB CDR3 amino acid sequences with GLIPH2. To flag known associations with CMV, EBV, HIV or tissue antigens, CDR3 amino acid sequences were compared against VDJdb and McPAS-TCR. Pre-ART, post-ART and control groups were compared with Wilcoxon signed-rank tests and Holm-Bonferroni correction. This is the immuneACCESS table as TCRdb keeps it, with only in-frame sequences that have V and J called. A part of the clones is gone; compared with another copy, unresolved V genes explain less than half, and the rest is unexplained. V and J calls and clone size are as listed in that table; D and trimming were resolved from the DNA. Present in this sample are around 20,000 clones, roughly 80% of which were seen just once. Together, the top ten hold around 20% of the sample.

The sample was unsorted PBMCs, taken 0.6 years after starting antiretroviral therapy. This TCR derives from a young woman with HIV.

This receptor has the CDR3 CASSLDPVGTGNGYTF. In nucleotide form, the sequence is TGCGCCAGCAGCTTGGATCCTGTGGGGACAGGGAATGGCTACACCTTC. This chain joins TRBV5-1 to TRBJ1-2; 9 bases in between match TRBD1. After removal of 0 bases from V and 6 bases from J, the junction retains 9 bases not matched to a gene. The CDR3 runs 16 residues from the cysteine to the phenylalanine. Just CDR3 DNA is preserved here, 48 bases in frame from base 1. CDR1 and CDR2 (SGHRS, YFSETQ) derive from the germline V gene.